The clone carrying this T cell receptor (beta chain) was detected ten times or more. Its antigen is undetermined. The read gets to within 3 residues of the CDR3 end, and the germline J gene fills in the rest. Here immunoSEQ multiplex PCR was the method, and the copy in TCRdb shows in-frame clones only, minus some. Recorded here are 55,000 or so clones, none singletons. This entry belongs to a study of T cell clonality in common variable immunodeficiency. Both groups were predominantly of Caucasian heritage. General study findings and limits: The cause of increased CVID clonality remains unclear without subpopulation sequencing. In common variable immunodeficiency, TCR beta chains reportedly carried fewer deletions and N-nucleotide insertions. Fewer TCRbeta clones were shared among CVID subjects than controls.

The germline gives CDR1 SGHKS, CDR2 YYEKEE (reference sequence). V dropped 3 bases and J dropped 2 bases, with 6 bases sitting between them. The CDR3 loop spans 13 amino acids. This receptor was identified in a person aged 18-70 years in good health. The sample consisted of peripheral blood mononuclear cells. The chain employs TRBV5-5 and TRBJ2-1; D is perhaps TRBD1 (6 bases). The DNA read from the CDR3 is TGTGCCAGCAGCTGGGACACCTACAATGAG. It translates to CASSWDTYNE. The entire CDR3 sequence reads CASSWDTYNEQFF.